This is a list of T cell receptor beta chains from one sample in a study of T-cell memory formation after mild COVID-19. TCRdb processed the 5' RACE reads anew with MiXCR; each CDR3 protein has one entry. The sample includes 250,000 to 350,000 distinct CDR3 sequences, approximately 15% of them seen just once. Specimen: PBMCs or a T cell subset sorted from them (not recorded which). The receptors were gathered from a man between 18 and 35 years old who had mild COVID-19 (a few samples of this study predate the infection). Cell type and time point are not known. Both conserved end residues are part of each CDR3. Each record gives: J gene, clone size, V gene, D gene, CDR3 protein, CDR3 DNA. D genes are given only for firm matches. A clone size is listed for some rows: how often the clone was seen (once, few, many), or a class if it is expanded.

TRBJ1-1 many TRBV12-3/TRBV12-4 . CASSRRQNTEAFF TGTGCCAGCAGCCGCAGACAGAACACTGAAGCTTTCTTT
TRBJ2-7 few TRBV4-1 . CASSQVGPKNEQYF TGCGCCAGCAGCCAAGTAGGGCCGAAGAACGAGCAGTACTTC
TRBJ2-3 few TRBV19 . CASGPLSSSTDTQYF TGTGCCAGTGGCCCGTTGTCGTCTAGCACAGATACGCAGTATTTT
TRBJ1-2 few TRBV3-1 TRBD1 CASHYTGTANYGYTF TGTGCCAGCCATTATACGGGGACAGCTAACTATGGCTACACCTTC
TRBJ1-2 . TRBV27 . CASSFSGGPYGYTF TGTGCCAGCAGTTTTTCGGGGGGACCCTATGGCTACACCTTC
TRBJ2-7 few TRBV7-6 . CASSFRLAGEQYF TGTGCCAGCAGCTTTAGGCTGGCCGGCGAGCAGTACTTC
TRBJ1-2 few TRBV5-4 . CASSPTGSGYGYTF TGTGCCAGCAGCCCAACAGGGTCAGGCTATGGCTACACCTTC
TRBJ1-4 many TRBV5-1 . CASSPPGGLLNEKLFF TGCGCCAGCAGCCCGCCCGGCGGACTACTTAATGAAAAACTGTTTTTT
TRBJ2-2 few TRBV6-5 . CASSLSQGTGELFF TGTGCCAGCAGTCTAAGTCAAGGCACCGGGGAGCTGTTTTTT
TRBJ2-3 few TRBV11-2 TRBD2 CASSNPYGGADTQYF TGTGCCAGCAGCAACCCCTACGGGGGGGCAGATACGCAGTATTTT
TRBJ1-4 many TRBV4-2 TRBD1 CASSQDPGQGAEKLFF TGTGCCAGCAGCCAAGACCCCGGACAGGGGGCTGAAAAACTGTTTTTT
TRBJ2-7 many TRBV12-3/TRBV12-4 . CASSLFLQVSSYEQYF TGTGCCAGCAGCTTGTTCCTACAGGTATCCTCCTACGAGCAGTACTTC
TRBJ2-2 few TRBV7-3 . CASSPHGRGNTGELFF TGTGCCAGCAGCCCCCATGGGCGGGGGAACACCGGGGAGCTGTTTTTT
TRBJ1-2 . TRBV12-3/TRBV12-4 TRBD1 CASSLTGVGSYGYTF TGTGCCAGCAGTTTAACAGGGGTTGGGAGCTATGGCTACACCTTC
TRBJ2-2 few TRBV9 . CASSTRAPPGELFF TGTGCCAGCAGCACGCGGGCCCCCCCCGGGGAGCTGTTTTTT
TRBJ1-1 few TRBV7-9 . CASSPSETRTEAFF TGTGCCAGCAGCCCGTCCGAAACGAGGACTGAAGCTTTCTTT
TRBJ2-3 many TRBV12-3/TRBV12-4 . CASGPVGDTQYF TGTGCCAGCGGCCCCGTAGGGGATACGCAGTATTTT
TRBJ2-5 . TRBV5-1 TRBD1 CASSDLTGGAETQYF TGCGCCAGCAGTGACCTGACAGGGGGCGCGGAGACCCAGTACTTC
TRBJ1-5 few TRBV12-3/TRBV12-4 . CASSYLNQPQHF TGTGCCAGCAGTTATCTTAATCAGCCCCAGCATTTT
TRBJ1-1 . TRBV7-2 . CASSTGRMNTEAFF TGTGCCAGCAGCACTGGACGGATGAACACTGAAGCTTTCTTT
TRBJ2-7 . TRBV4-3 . CASSQDRGIYEQYF TGCGCCAGCAGCCAAGATAGGGGGATCTACGAGCAGTACTTC
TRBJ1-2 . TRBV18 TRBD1 CASSQIQGAIDGYTF TGTGCCAGCTCACAAATACAGGGGGCTATAGACGGCTACACCTTC
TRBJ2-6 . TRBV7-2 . CASSFRDIRLSGANVLTF TGTGCCAGCAGCTTCCGGGACATCCGACTGTCTGGGGCCAACGTCCTGACTTTC
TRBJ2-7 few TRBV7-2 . CASSLAGSAAYEQYF TGTGCCAGCAGCTTAGCCGGCTCGGCGGCCTACGAGCAGTACTTC
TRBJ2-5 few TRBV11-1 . CASSLDIFQETQYF TGTGCCAGCAGCTTAGACATTTTCCAAGAGACCCAGTACTTC
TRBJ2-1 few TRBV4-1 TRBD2 CASSQDRTSGGYNEQFF TGCGCCAGCAGCCAAGATAGGACTAGCGGGGGCTACAATGAGCAGTTCTTC
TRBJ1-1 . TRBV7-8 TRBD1 CASSQTGGAFF TGTGCCAGCAGTCAAACAGGGGGAGCTTTCTTT
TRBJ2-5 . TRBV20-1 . CSAGGAPATQYF TGCAGTGCCGGCGGTGCCCCGGCCACCCAGTACTTC
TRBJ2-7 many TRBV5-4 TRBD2 CASSPSGGGYEQYF TGTGCCAGCAGCCCTTCTGGGGGGGGGTACGAGCAGTACTTC
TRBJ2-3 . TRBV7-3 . CASSLGSWGYEDTQYF TGTGCCAGCAGCTTGGGGTCATGGGGGTATGAAGATACGCAGTATTTT
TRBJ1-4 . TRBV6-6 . CASSYSGATNEKLFF TGTGCCAGCAGTTATTCCGGGGCAACTAATGAAAAACTGTTTTTT
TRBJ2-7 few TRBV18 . CASSPARLGEQYF TGTGCCAGCTCACCCGCCCGGTTGGGTGAGCAGTACTTC
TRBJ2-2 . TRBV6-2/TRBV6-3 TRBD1 CASSFWTGTGELFF TGTGCCAGCAGCTTCTGGACAGGGACCGGGGAGCTGTTTTTT
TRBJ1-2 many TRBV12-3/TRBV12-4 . CASSFRGANGYTF TGTGCCAGCAGTTTCCGGGGGGCGAATGGCTACACCTTC
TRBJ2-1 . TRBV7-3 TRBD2 CASSLSGGRYNEQFF TGTGCCAGCAGCCTTAGCGGGGGAAGGTACAATGAGCAGTTCTTC
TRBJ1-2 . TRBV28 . CASTPNNYGYTF TGTGCCAGCACCCCCAATAACTATGGCTACACCTTC
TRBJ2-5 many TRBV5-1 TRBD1 CASSLATGTGVQETQYF TGCGCCAGCAGCTTGGCTACCGGGACAGGGGTGCAAGAGACCCAGTACTTC
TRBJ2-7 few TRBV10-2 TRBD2 CASKLAGSLETYEQYF TGCGCCAGCAAACTAGCGGGGTCCTTGGAGACCTACGAGCAGTACTTC
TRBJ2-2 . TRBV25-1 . CASSELASNLHTGELFF TGTGCCAGCAGTGAGCTGGCGAGCAACCTTCACACCGGGGAGCTGTTTTTT
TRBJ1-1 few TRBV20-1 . CSARGSRAGTEAFF TGCAGTGCTAGAGGAAGCAGGGCTGGCACTGAAGCTTTCTTT
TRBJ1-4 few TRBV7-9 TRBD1 CASSYGQGEKLFF TGTGCCAGCAGCTACGGACAGGGGGAAAAACTGTTTTTT
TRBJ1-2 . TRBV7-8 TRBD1 CASSPRGAFGYTF TGTGCCAGCAGCCCCAGGGGGGCGTTTGGCTACACCTTC
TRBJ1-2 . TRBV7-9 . CASSSPGVNYGYTF TGTGCCAGCAGCTCGCCGGGGGTCAACTATGGCTACACCTTC
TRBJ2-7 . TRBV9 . CASSVTGTTYEQYF TGTGCCAGCAGCGTAACGGGGACAACCTACGAGCAGTACTTC
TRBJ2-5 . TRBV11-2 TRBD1 CASSEWRTGASQYF TGTGCCAGCAGCGAGTGGCGGACAGGGGCGTCCCAGTACTTC
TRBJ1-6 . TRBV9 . CASGPPTNSPLHF TGTGCCAGCGGCCCCCCGACGAATTCACCCCTCCACTTT
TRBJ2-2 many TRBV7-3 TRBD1 CASSFSGQGARSTGELFF TGTGCCAGCAGCTTCTCCGGACAGGGGGCGCGCAGCACCGGGGAGCTGTTTTTT
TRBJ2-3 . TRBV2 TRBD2 CASPGLAVSDTQYF TGTGCCAGCCCGGGACTAGCTGTCTCAGATACGCAGTATTTT
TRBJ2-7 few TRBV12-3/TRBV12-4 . CASSRGVFYEQYF TGTGCCAGTTCCCGAGGAGTTTTCTACGAGCAGTACTTC
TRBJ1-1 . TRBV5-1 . CASSATVGTEAFF TGCGCCAGCAGCGCGACAGTCGGCACTGAAGCTTTCTTT
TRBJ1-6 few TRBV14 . CASSQYPSPLHF TGTGCCAGCAGCCAATACCCTTCACCCCTCCACTTT
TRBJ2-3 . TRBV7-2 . CASRTRGSTDTQYF TGTGCCAGCAGGACCCGGGGTAGCACAGATACGCAGTATTTT
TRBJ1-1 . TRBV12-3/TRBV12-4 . CASSLVLGDGVNTEAFF TGTGCCAGCAGTTTAGTGCTGGGGGATGGGGTGAACACTGAAGCTTTCTTT
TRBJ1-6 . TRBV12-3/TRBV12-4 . CASSLGRDPYNSPLHF TGTGCCAGCAGTTTGGGTCGGGACCCTTATAATTCACCCCTCCACTTT
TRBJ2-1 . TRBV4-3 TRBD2 CASSQDTAGVSYNEQFF TGCGCCAGCAGCCAAGATACCGCGGGGGTCTCCTACAATGAGCAGTTCTTC
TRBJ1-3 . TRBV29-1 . CSVVANSGNTIYF TGCAGCGTTGTGGCCAACTCTGGAAACACCATATATTTT
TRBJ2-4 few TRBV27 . CASRGGTRGIQYF TGTGCCAGCAGAGGCGGGACCCGGGGCATTCAGTACTTC
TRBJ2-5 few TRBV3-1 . CASSPPRGGQETQYF TGTGCCAGCAGCCCCCCGCGGGGAGGCCAAGAGACCCAGTACTTC
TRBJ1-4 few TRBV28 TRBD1 CASSRTGRIEKLFF TGTGCCAGCAGTCGGACAGGGAGAATTGAAAAACTGTTTTTT